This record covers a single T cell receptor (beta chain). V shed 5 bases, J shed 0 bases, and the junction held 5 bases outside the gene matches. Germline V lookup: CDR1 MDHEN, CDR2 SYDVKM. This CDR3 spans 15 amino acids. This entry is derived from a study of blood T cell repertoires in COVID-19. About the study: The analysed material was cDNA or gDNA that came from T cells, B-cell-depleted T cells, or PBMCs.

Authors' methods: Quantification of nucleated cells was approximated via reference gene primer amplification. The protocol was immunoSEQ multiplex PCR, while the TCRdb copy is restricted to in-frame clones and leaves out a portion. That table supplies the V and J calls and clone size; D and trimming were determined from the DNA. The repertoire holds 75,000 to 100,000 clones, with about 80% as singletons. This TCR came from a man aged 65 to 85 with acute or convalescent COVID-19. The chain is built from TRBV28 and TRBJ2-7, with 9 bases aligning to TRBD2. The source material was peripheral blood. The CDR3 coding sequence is TGTGCCAGCAGTCCGCTAGCGGGAATCTCCTACGAGCAGTACTTC. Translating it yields CASSPLAGISYEQYF. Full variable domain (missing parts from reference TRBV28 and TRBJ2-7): DVKVTQSSRYLVKRTGEKVFLECVQDMDHENMFWYRQDPGLGLRLIYFSYDVKMKEKGDIPEGYSVSREKKERFSLILESASTNQTSMYLCASSPLAGISYEQYFGPGTRLTVT.